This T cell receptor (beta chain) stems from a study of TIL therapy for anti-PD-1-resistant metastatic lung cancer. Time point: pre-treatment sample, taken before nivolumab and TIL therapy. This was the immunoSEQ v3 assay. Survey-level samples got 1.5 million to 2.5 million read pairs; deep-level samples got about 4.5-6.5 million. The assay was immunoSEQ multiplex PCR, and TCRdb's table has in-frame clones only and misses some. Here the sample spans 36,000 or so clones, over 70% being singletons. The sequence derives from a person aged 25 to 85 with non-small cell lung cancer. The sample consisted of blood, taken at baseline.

Written as DNA, the CDR3 is TGTGCCAGCAGCACTGGGACGGTGAACACCGGGGAGCTGTTTTTT. Encoded protein: CASSTGTVNTGELFF. The rearrangement uses TRBV7-2 and TRBJ2-2, with D possibly being TRBD1 or TRBD2 (5 bases each). Trimming removed 5 bases at V and 1 base at J, with 11 bases between. The V gene's germline CDR1 is SGHTA and CDR2 FQGNSA. The CDR3 has 15 residues.